The 27 T cell receptor beta chains listed next were all sequenced from one sample in a study of blood T cells in healthy people across ages. Next came a second PCR, run for about 7 to 12 cycles, which used a sample-barcoded 5' primer along with a J-beta primer mix. Each CDR3 protein is one row after TCRdb ran MiXCR on the 5' RACE reads. The sample contains about 800,000 distinct CDR3 sequences, 20% to 25% of which appear only once. The same specimen was also included in a second study, on T cells of mothers and their children.

The material sequenced was blood. Receptors originate from a boy aged 5-17 years in good health.

Only a few counts were recorded for this clonotype. J is TRBJ2-5 and V is TRBV10-3; no reliable D call. The end of the DNA fits TRBJ2-7 better, so the J call may be wrong. The V gene's germline CDR1 is ENHRY and CDR2 SYGVKD. CDR3 length equals 14 residues. The CDR3 here is CAISPGHTNYEQYF. The DNA of the CDR3 is TGTGCCATCAGCCCGGGCCACACCAATTACGAGCAGTACTTC.

The V call is TRBV12-3 or TRBV12-4, the J call TRBJ2-2, with TRBD2 matching 10 bases. V trimming: 0 bases; J trimming: 4 bases; junction bases outside the gene matches: 5. The CDR3 totals 17 residues. The CDR3 region has the DNA TGTGCCAGCAGTTTAGCGTCGTCTAGCGGGAGCACCGGGGAGCTGTTTTTT. Residues: CASSLASSSGSTGELFF.

CDR3 DNA sequence: TGTGCCAGCAGCTTATCTCTGGGACAGGGTAACACTGAAGCTTTCTTT. Translating gives CASSLSLGQGNTEAFF. The V gene is TRBV7-3, the J gene TRBJ1-1, with TRBD1 identical over 9 bases. V dropped 2 bases and J dropped 2; count of bases not matched to a gene: 6. CDR1 is SGHTA, CDR2 FQGTGA, per germline. The CDR3 is 16 residues long.

This clonotype was seen at least ten times. J is TRBJ1-2 and V is TRBV24-1, with no clear D. The CDR3 runs 14 residues. The germline gives CDR1 KGHDR, CDR2 SFDVKD. Deletions cut 4 bases from V and 2 bases from J, with 10 bases between. This CDR3 is CATSDAVDNYGYTF. The CDR3 DNA follows: TGTGCCACCAGTGACGCCGTCGACAACTATGGCTACACCTTC.

The gene calls are TRBV6-2 or TRBV6-3 and TRBJ2-5; possible D gene TRBD2, 5 bases. Between the trimmed V and J ends, which lost 6 bases and 5 bases, there was a span of 16 bases. The V gene's germline CDR1 is MNHEY and CDR2 SVGEGT. This CDR3 comprises 14 residues. The chain's CDR3 is CASSQRLRGETQYF. The DNA for the CDR3 is TGTGCCAGCAGCCAGCGGTTGCGAGGTGAGACCCAGTACTTC.

The CDR3 reads CASSPNLGPQHF. The CDR3 DNA reads TGTGCCAGCAGTCCTAATCTGGGGCCCCAGCATTTT. The rearrangement uses TRBV6-6 and TRBJ1-5; D is uncertain. Germline assignment: CDR1 MNHNY and CDR2 SVGAGI (reference sequence). This CDR3 has 12 amino acids. Trimming removed 5 bases from V and 9 bases from J, with 11 bases in between.

This clonotype was found a few times. The chain uses TRBV3-1 and TRBJ2-1; maybe TRBD2 (5 bases). Gene TRBJ2-5 matches the end of the DNA better, so the J call may be wrong. The germline V gene has CDR1 LGHDT and CDR2 YNNKEL (reference sequence). There are 15 residues in the CDR3. CDR3 sequence: CASSQETMRIETQYF. CDR3 sequence (DNA): TGTGCCAGCAGCCAAGAGACTATGCGGATAGAGACCCAGTACTTC.

This clonotype was detected a few times. The V gene is TRBV7-2, the J gene TRBJ2-3; 7 bases map to TRBD1. The germline V gene has CDR1 SGHTA and CDR2 FQGNSA. The CDR3 extends over 15 amino acids. V was pared by 5 bases and J by 0 bases, with 5 bases of the junction left unmatched. The CDR3 sequence is CASSRTGTSTDTQYF. The CDR3 DNA is TGTGCCAGCAGCAGGACAGGAACTAGCACAGATACGCAGTATTTT.

The table lists this clonotype with a few counts. The V and J genes are TRBV7-2 and TRBJ1-5; 8 bases are a match to TRBD1. The CDR3 is made up of 15 amino acids. The junction had 4 bases not matched to a gene; V was cut back by 3 bases and J by 3 bases. Germline V gene data show CDR1 as SGHTA and CDR2 as FQGNSA. CDR3 sequence reads: CASSFGTGNNQPQHF. DNA of the CDR3: TGTGCCAGCAGCTTTGGGACAGGCAACAATCAGCCCCAGCATTTT.

This clonotype appeared a few times. The chain employs TRBV20-1 and TRBJ1-2, with 7 bases that match TRBD1. The CDR3 covers 13 residues. V lost 1 base and J lost 8; bases outside the gene matches: 7. Germline CDR1 is DFQATT and CDR2 is SNEGSKA (reference sequence). CDR3 coding DNA: TGCAGTGCTAGAGCCACAGGGGTGGGGGGCTACACCTTC. Translating gives CSARATGVGGYTF.

This chain connects TRBV5-1 to TRBJ2-5; D might be TRBD2 (6 bases). The DNA end is more similar to TRBJ2-7, so the J call may be wrong. The V gene's germline CDR1 is SGHRS and CDR2 YFSETQ. This CDR3 is 14 amino acids long. CDR3 sequence: CASSQRRDGDEQYF. The CDR3 bases are TGCGCCAGCAGCCAACGGAGGGATGGGGACGAGCAGTACTTC.

This clonotype was observed a few times. This chain links TRBV24-1 with TRBJ2-1; maybe TRBD2 (6 bases). The ends were cut back, 3 bases at V and 6 bases at J, with 14 bases in the middle. CDR3 length: 15 amino acids. CDR1 is KGHDR, CDR2 SFDVKD, per germline. The CDR3 DNA reads TGTGCCACCAGTGATCCCGGGCGGCGGGGCAATGAGCAGTTCTTC. As protein: CATSDPGRRGNEQFF.

CDR3 amino acids: CASTSVGLAGVEQYF. The CDR3 DNA reads TGTGCCAGCACTTCCGTCGGGCTAGCGGGAGTAGAGCAGTACTTC. The chain joins TRBV27 to TRBJ2-7; 10 bases are a match to TRBD2. There are 15 residues in the CDR3. The ends lost 7 bases at V and 7 bases at J; junction bases unmatched: 13. Germline CDR1 reads MNHEY; CDR2 reads SMNVEV (reference sequence).

The CDR3 spells CASSQDAGFDEQFF. For the CDR3, the DNA is TGCGCCAGCAGCCAAGATGCGGGGTTTGATGAGCAGTTCTTC. The chain recombines TRBV4-3 with TRBJ2-5; D perhaps matches TRBD2 (6 bases). The J call may be mistaken, given a closer DNA end match to TRBJ2-1. CDR3 size: 14 residues. Germline CDR1 LGHNA, CDR2 YSLEER.

This clonotype has a handful of counts. One end of the junction fails to match germline, which may point to a read error. The chain has TRBV4-3 and TRBJ2-5; D not certain. The tail of the sequence fits TRBJ2-7 better, so the J call may be wrong. Germline loops: CDR1 LGHNA, CDR2 YSLEER. This CDR3 region has 16 residues. The CDR3 here is CASGQDRWTMRYEQYF. CDR3 in DNA: TGCGCCAGCGGCCAAGATCGCTGGACGATGAGATACGAGCAGTACTTC.

This clonotype was found a few times. V gene TRBV3-1 combines with J gene TRBJ1-4; the D is unclear. Per the germline V gene, CDR1 is LGHDT and CDR2 is YNNKEL (reference sequence). V lost 9 bases to trimming and J lost 4 bases, with 9 bases between them. The CDR3 length is 12 residues. The CDR3, as DNA: TGTGCCAGTCGGGATATTAATGAAAAACTGTTTTTT. Its translation: CASRDINEKLFF. Full variable domain (rest looked up from reference TRBV3-1 and TRBJ1-4): DTAVSQTPKYLVTQMGNDKSIKCEQNLGHDTMYWYKQDSKKFLKIMFSYNNKELIINETVPNRFSPKSPDKAHLNLHINSLELGDSAVYFCASRDINEKLFFGSGTQLSVL.

This clonotype has just a few counts. V gene TRBV3-1 combines with J gene TRBJ2-5; the D gene is possibly TRBD1 (5 bases). Judging by the DNA end, TRBJ2-7 fits better; the J call may be wrong. Germline CDR1 and CDR2: LGHDT and YNNKEL (reference sequence). The CDR3 is 17 residues long. CDR3 sequence (DNA): TGTGCCAGCAGCCAAGATCCGGCCAGGGTAGGGTCCTACGAGCAGTACTTC. Residues: CASSQDPARVGSYEQYF.

CDR3 protein: CASSYISGRGGEQFF. The CDR3 nucleotides read TGTGCCAGCAGTTATATTAGCGGGAGGGGTGGTGAGCAGTTCTTC. The J gene is TRBJ2-5, the V gene TRBV6-2 or TRBV6-3; 11 bases align to TRBD2. The J call may be faulty, since TRBJ2-1 better matches the DNA end. The germline V gene has CDR1 MNHEY and CDR2 SVGEGT. The CDR3 extends over 15 amino acids.

This clonotype showed up just a few times. The genes are TRBV7-2 and TRBJ1-5; weak D call: TRBD1 (5 bases). The germline CDR1 and CDR2 sequences are SGHTA and FQGNSA. V was trimmed by 1 base and J by 6 bases, leaving 16 bases between them. The length of the CDR3 is 16 residues. This CDR3 reads CASSLDGTGSGQPQHF. CDR3 in DNA: TGTGCCAGCAGCTTAGATGGGACGGGGAGCGGTCAGCCCCAGCATTTT.

V and J are TRBV4-3 and TRBJ1-2; D ambiguous. The germline V and J ends were trimmed by 0 bases and 8 bases, with 13 bases remaining between them. This CDR3 region has 14 residues. Germline V gives CDR1 LGHNA, CDR2 YSLEER. DNA of the CDR3: TGCGCCAGCAGCCAAGATGATACTGGCAGAGGCTACACCTTC. It yields the protein CASSQDDTGRGYTF.

The chain has TRBV6-6 and TRBJ1-4, with D possibly being TRBD1 (5 bases). From germline, CDR1 is MNHNY and CDR2 SVGAGI (reference sequence). Trimming removed 6 bases at V and 12 bases at J, with 23 bases between. This CDR3 has 15 residues. The chain's CDR3 is CASSPRGGVGEELFF. Written as DNA, the CDR3 is TGTGCCAGCAGCCCCCGCGGAGGGGTTGGCGAAGAACTGTTTTTT.

The rearrangement links TRBV4-3 to TRBJ2-5; the D gene could be TRBD1 or TRBD2 (6 bases each). The CDR3 has 15 amino acids. The germline gives CDR1 LGHNA, CDR2 YSLEER. V lost 1 base and J 4 bases, leaving 13 bases between the germline ends. CDR3 bases: TGCGCCAGCAGCCAAGTTTGGGGGGCCGGAGAGACCCAGTACTTC. Protein: CASSQVWGAGETQYF.

This chain joins TRBV20-1 and TRBJ1-2, with 11 bases identical to TRBD1. With V trimmed by 3 bases and J by 7 bases, 4 bases remained unmatched. The CDR3 has 13 amino acids. Per the germline V gene, CDR1 is DFQATT and CDR2 is SNEGSKA (reference sequence). The CDR3 DNA is TGCAGTGCTAGGAGGACAGGGGGCTCTGGCTACACCTTC. Protein: CSARRTGGSGYTF.

This clonotype has just a few counts. V and J are TRBV20-1 and TRBJ2-1; TRBD2 is a possible D gene (6 bases). Between the trimmed V and J ends, which lost 6 bases and 0 bases, there was a span of 12 bases. The CDR3 has 14 residues. The germline CDR1 and CDR2 sequences are DFQATT and SNEGSKA (reference sequence). The CDR3 nucleotides read TGCAGTGCCCTGGGACTTGACTCCTACAATGAGCAGTTCTTC. Translation gives CSALGLDSYNEQFF.

A few counts support this clonotype. The genes are TRBV28 and TRBJ2-7; D unclear. The V gene lost 5 bases and the J gene lost 7 bases, with 12 bases spanning the gap. Germline V gene lookup returns CDR1 MDHEN and CDR2 SYDVKM. The CDR3 runs to 12 residues. This CDR3 reads CASSPSSREQYF. CDR3 DNA sequence: TGTGCCAGCAGTCCCTCGAGTAGGGAGCAGTACTTC. The full variable domain, its missing parts supplied by reference TRBV28 and TRBJ2-7, is DVKVTQSSRYLVKRTGEKVFLECVQDMDHENMFWYRQDPGLGLRLIYFSYDVKMKEKGDIPEGYSVSREKKERFSLILESASTNQTSMYLCASSPSSREQYFGPGTRLTVT.

The rearrangement uses TRBV3-1 and TRBJ1-4; no definite D call. CDR3 length: 14 amino acids. V shed 2 bases and J shed 7 bases, with 11 bases lying between them. CDR1 is LGHDT and CDR2 is YNNKEL in the germline V gene (reference sequence). The CDR3, as DNA: TGTGCCAGCAGCCAATCTGGGTTTGGTGAAAAACTGTTTTTT. This translates into CASSQSGFGEKLFF.

J is TRBJ1-1 and V is TRBV28; 8 bases align to TRBD1. The length of the CDR3 is 12 residues. The J segment lost 6 bases and the V segment lost 8 bases, leaving 5 bases of the junction unmatched. Germline values: CDR1 MDHEN, CDR2 SYDVKM. The CDR3 sequence is CASSEQGAEAFF. The DNA of the CDR3 is TGTGCCAGCTCTGAACAGGGGGCTGAAGCTTTCTTT. The full variable domain, completed using reference TRBV28 and TRBJ1-1, is DVKVTQSSRYLVKRTGEKVFLECVQDMDHENMFWYRQDPGLGLRLIYFSYDVKMKEKGDIPEGYSVSREKKERFSLILESASTNQTSMYLCASSEQGAEAFFGQGTRLTVV.